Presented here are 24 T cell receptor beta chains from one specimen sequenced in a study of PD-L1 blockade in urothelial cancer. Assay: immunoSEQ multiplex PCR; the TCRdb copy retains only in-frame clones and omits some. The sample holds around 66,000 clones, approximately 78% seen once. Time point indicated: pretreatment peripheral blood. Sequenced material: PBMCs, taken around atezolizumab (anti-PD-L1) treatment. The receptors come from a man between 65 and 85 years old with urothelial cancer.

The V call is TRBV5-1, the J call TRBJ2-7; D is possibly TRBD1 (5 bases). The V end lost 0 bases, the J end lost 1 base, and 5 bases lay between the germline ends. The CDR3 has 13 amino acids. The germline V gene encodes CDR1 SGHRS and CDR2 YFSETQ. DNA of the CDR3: TGCGCCAGCAGCTTGGCAGGGTCCTACGAGCAGTACTTC. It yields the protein CASSLAGSYEQYF.

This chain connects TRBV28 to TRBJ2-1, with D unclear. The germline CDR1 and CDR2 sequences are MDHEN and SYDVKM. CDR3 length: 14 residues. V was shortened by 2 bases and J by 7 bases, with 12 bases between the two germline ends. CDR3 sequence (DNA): TGTGCCAGCAGTTTAAGAGGCCTCTTTAATGAGCAGTTCTTC. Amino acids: CASSLRGLFNEQFF.

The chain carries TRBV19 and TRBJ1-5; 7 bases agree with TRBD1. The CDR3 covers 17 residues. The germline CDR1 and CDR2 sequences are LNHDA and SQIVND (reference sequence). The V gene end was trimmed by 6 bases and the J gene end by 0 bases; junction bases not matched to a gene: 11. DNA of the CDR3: TGTGCCAGTAGCTATAGAGGACAGGCATATAGCAATCAGCCCCAGCATTTT. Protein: CASSYRGQAYSNQPQHF.

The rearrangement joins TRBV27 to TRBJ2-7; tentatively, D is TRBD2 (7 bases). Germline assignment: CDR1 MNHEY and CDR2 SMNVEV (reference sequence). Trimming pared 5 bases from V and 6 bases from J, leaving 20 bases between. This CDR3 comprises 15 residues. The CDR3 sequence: CASSLAGGTTSEQYF. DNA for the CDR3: TGTGCCAGCAGTCTCGCCGGGGGGACAACCTCCGAGCAGTACTTC.

This chain's CDR3 is CASSLDQKTNEKLFF. CDR3 DNA: TGTGCCAGCAGCTTAGACCAGAAAACTAATGAAAAACTGTTTTTT. The rearrangement joins TRBV11-2 to TRBJ1-4; D gene unclear. This CDR3 region has 15 residues. Trimming took off 0 bases at V and 1 base at J, with 6 bases between the two ends. Germline V gene sequence: CDR1 SGHAT, CDR2 FQNNGV.

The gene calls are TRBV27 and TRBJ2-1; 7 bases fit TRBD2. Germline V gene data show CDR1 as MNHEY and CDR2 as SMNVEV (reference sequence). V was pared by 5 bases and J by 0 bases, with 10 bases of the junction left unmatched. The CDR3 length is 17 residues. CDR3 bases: TGTGCCAGCAGTCCAGGACTAGTGTTAAGCTCCTACAATGAGCAGTTCTTC. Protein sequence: CASSPGLVLSSYNEQFF.

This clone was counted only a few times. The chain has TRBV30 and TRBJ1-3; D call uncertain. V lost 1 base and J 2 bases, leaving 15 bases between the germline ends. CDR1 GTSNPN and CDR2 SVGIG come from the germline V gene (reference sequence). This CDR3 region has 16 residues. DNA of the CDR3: TGTGCCTGGAGTGGGCTCCGGGAAGGTGCTGGAAACACCATATATTTT. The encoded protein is CAWSGLREGAGNTIYF.

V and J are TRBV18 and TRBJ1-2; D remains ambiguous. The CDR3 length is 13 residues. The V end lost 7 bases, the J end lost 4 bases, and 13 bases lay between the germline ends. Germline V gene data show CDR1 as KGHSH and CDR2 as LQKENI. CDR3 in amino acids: CASLKGVGYGYTF. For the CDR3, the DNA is TGTGCCAGCTTAAAAGGAGTGGGCTATGGCTACACCTTC.

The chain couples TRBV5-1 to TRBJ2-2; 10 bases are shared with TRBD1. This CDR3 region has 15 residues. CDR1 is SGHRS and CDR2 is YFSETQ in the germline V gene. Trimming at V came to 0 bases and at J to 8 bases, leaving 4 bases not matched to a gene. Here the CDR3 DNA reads TGCGCCAGCAGCTTGGGACAGGGGGCATATGGGGAGCTGTTTTTT. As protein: CASSLGQGAYGELFF.

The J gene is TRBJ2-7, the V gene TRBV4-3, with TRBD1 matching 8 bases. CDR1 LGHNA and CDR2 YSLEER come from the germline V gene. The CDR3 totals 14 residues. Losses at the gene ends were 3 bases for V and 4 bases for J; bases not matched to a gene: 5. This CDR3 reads CASSQTTGAYEQYF. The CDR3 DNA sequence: TGCGCCAGCAGCCAGACGACAGGGGCTTACGAGCAGTACTTC.

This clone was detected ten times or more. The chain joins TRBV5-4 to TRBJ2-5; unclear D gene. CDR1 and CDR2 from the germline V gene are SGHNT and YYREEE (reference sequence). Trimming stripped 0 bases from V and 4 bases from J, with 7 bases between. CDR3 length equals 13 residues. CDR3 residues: CASSLAPPETQYF. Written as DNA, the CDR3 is TGTGCCAGCAGCTTGGCCCCTCCAGAGACCCAGTACTTC.

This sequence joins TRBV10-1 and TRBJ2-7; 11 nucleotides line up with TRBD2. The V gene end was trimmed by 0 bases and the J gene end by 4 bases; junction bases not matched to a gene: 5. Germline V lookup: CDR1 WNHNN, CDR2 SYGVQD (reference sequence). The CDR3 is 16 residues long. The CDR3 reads CASSESASGRIYEQYF. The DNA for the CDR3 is TGCGCCAGCAGTGAGTCGGCTAGCGGGAGGATATACGAGCAGTACTTC.

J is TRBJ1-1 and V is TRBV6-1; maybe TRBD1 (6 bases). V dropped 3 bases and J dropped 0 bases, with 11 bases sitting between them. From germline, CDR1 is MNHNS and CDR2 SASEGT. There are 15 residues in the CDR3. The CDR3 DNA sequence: TGTGCCAGCAGTGACAACAGGGTGGTGAACACTGAAGCTTTCTTT. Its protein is CASSDNRVVNTEAFF.

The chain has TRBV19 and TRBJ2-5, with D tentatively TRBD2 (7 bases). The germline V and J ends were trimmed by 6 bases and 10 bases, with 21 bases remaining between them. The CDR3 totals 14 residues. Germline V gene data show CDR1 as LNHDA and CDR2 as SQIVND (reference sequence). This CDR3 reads CASRVRGASGDQYF. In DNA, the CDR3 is TGTGCCAGTAGAGTTCGGGGGGCGTCTGGGGACCAGTACTTC.

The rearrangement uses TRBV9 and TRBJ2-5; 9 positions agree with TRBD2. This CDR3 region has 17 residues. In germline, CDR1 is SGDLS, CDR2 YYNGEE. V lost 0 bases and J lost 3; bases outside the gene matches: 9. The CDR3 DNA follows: TGTGCCAGCAGCGTAGGTGGGCGGGAGGGCCGAGAAGAGACCCAGTACTTC. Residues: CASSVGGREGREETQYF.

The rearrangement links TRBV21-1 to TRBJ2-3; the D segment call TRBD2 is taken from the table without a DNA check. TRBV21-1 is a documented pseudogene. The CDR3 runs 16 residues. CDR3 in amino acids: CASSADLAGEVDTQYF. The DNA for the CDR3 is TGTGCCAGCAGCGCCGATCTAGCGGGAGAGGTAGATACGCAGTATTTT.

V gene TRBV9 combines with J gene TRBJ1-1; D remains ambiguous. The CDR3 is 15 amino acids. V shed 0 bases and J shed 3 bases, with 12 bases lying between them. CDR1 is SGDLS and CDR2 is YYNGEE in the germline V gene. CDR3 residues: CASSVGLGRDTEAFF. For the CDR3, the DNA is TGTGCCAGCAGCGTAGGGCTGGGGAGGGACACTGAAGCTTTCTTT. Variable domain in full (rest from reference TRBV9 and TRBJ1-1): DSGVTQTPKHLITATGQRVTLRCSPRSGDLSVYWYQQSLDQGLQFLIQYYNGEERAKGNILERFSAQQFPDLHSELNLSSLELGDSALYFCASSVGLGRDTEAFFGQGTRLTVV.

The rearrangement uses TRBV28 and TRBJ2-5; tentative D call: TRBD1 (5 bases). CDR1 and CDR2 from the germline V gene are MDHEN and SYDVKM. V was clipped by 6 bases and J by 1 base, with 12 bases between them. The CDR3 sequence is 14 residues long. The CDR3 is CASSSSDSQETQYF. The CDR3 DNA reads TGTGCCAGCAGCTCCTCAGACAGCCAAGAGACCCAGTACTTC.

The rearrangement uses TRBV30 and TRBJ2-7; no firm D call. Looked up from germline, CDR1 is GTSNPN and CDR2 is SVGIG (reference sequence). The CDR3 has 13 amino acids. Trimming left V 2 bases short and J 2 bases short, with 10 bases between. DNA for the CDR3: TGTGCCTGGAGTTCCCCCCCTACCTACGAGCAGTACTTC. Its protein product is CAWSSPPTYEQYF.

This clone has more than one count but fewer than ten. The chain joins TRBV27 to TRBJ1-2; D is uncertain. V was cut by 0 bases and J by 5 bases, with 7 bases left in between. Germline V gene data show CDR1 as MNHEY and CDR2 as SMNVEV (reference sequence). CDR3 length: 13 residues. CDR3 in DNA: TGTGCCAGCAGTTTATCTAATCGGTATGGCTACACCTTC. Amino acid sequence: CASSLSNRYGYTF.

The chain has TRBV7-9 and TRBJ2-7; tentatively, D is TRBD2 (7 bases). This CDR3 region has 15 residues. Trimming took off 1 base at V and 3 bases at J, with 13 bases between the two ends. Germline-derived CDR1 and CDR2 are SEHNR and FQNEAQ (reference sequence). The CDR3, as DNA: TGTGCCAGCAGCTTAGGAGGGGGGGCGGACTACGAGCAGTACTTC. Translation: CASSLGGGADYEQYF.

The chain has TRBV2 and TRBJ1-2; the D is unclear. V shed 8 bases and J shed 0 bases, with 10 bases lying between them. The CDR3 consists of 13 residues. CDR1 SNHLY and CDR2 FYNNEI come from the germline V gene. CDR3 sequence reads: CASRGNANYGYTF. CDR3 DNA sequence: TGTGCCAGCCGCGGCAACGCTAACTATGGCTACACCTTC.

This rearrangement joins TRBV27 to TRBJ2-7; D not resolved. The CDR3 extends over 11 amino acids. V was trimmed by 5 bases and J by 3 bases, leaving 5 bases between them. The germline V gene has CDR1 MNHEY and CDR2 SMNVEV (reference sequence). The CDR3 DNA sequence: TGTGCCAGCAGTCTCCTCTACGAGCAGTACTTC. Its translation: CASSLLYEQYF.

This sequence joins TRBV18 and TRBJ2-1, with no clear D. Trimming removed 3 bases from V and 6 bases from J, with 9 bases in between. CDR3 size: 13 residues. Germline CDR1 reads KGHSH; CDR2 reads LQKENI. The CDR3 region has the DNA TGTGCCAGCTCACCTATCACTCGCAATGAGCAGTTCTTC. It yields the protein CASSPITRNEQFF.